This T cell receptor (beta chain) came from a study of T cell responses to AZD1222 COVID-19 vaccine. Study-level information: Second-dose groups at about 4 or about 12 weeks were pooled. General observations from the study: Most donors were white British and more were female, and clonal diversity was possibly underestimated. After two AZD1222 doses, spike-specific TCR breadth and depth rose versus day 0. Sampled repertoires all dated from after the peak T cell response.

Using immunoSEQ multiplex PCR, the repertoire was profiled, and TCRdb retains in-frame clones only, with some absent. The table lists nearly 100,000 clones, around nine tenths of them singletons. CDR1 and CDR2 (germline): MNHNY, SVGAGI (reference sequence). This CDR3 has 13 amino acids. About this clone: Its antigen is undetermined. A junction boundary mismatches the germline segment, possibly from a read error.

The sequence was collected from an adult in good health. The chain employs TRBV6-6 and TRBJ2-7, with a possible D match to TRBD1 (6 bases). The specimen was peripheral blood, collected on day 0 of AZD1222 vaccination. This CDR3 reads CASSYGGSHEQYF. The CDR3 region has the DNA TGTGCCAGCAGTTATGGGGGCTCCCACGAGCAGTACTTC.